The present T cell receptor beta chain was sequenced within a study of neurological immune-mediated disorders. Study conclusions and caveats: The level of TCR clonal expansion was highest in patients with HTLV-1-associated myelopathy and lowest in multiple sclerosis, where it fell below the level seen in healthy controls.

TCRdb re-called the 5' RACE reads through MiXCR, storing one row per CDR3 protein. Seen here are some 87,000 distinct CDR3 sequences, over 10% observed once, and the top ten hold 5%. Trimming stripped 5 bases from V and 6 bases from J, with 8 bases between. This CDR3 has 12 residues. Time point denoted: longitudinal time-point 2. The unsorted libraries were generated from a total of 2 million PBMCs, which had been stored in RNAlater at -80 C. This clonotype has at least ten counts. Antigen specificity is unknown. The rearrangement links TRBV12-3 or TRBV12-4 to TRBJ2-1, with unresolved D. This clonotype was obtained from a female donor with HTLV-1-associated myelopathy (HAM/TSP). The source material was PBMCs. CDR3 protein: CASSIRGNEQFF. For the CDR3, the DNA is TGTGCCAGCAGTATCCGTGGCAATGAGCAGTTCTTC.